The next 30 T cell receptor beta chains were all read from a single sample in a study of T cells in women clearing cervical HPV infection. Clones were read by immunoSEQ multiplex PCR, and TCRdb kept only the in-frame ones, dropping some. This sample contains about 41,000 clones. The sequenced sample was blood buffy coat. Source of these receptors: a woman between 18 and 70 years old with a cervical HPV16 infection that either progressed to CIN3+ or cleared (not recorded which).

Turning to this clone: The sequenced fragment ends 3 residues before the CDR3 boundary, so the rest is inferred from the germline J gene. The genes are TRBV12-3 or TRBV12-4 and TRBJ1-2; TRBD1 matches 7 bases. V lost 3 bases to trimming and J lost 6 bases; unmatched junction nucleotides: 10. CDR3 length equals 15 residues. CDR3 sequence: CASSFTGATMNGYTF. The CDR3 DNA, read in part, is TGTGCCAGCAGTTTTACAGGGGCGACTATGAATGGC.

About this clone itself: Read coverage stops 3 residues before the CDR3 terminus; the germline J gene supplies the remainder. The J gene is TRBJ1-1, the V gene TRBV5-1; D might be TRBD1 (6 bases). This CDR3 has 16 amino acids. V was trimmed by 4 bases and J by 0 bases, leaving 16 bases between them. Per germline, CDR1 SGHRS and CDR2 YFSETQ. The CDR3 loop is CASSIWKQGMNTEAFF. Partial CDR3 DNA: TGCGCCAGCAGCATATGGAAACAGGGTATGAACACTGAA.

Worth noting for this clone: The read ends 3 residues shy of where the CDR3 ends; the end is completed using the germline J gene. The chain links TRBV10-3 to TRBJ1-4; D possibly corresponds to TRBD1 (5 bases). V was cut by 0 bases and J by 5 bases, with 13 bases left in between. CDR3 length equals 16 residues. Germline lookup yields CDR1 ENHRY and CDR2 SYGVKD. The CDR3 here is CAISESRDSTNEKLFF. CDR3 DNA (partial): TGTGCCATCAGTGAGTCTCGTGACAGTACCAATGAAAAA.

Points on this clone: The read ends 3 residues before the CDR3 terminus; that terminus is restored from the germline J gene. The genes are TRBV7-2 and TRBJ2-7; TRBD2 aligns across 8 bases. With 4 bases clipped from V and 2 bases from J, the junction kept 1 base outside the gene matches. Germline CDR1 reads SGHTA; CDR2 reads FQGNSA. The CDR3 has 13 residues. The part of the CDR3 DNA that was read is TGTGCCAGCAGCTCGACTAGCGCCTACGAG. Amino acids: CASSSTSAYE. The full-length CDR3 reads as CASSSTSAYEQYF.

A word on this clone: The sequence runs out 3 residues before the end of the CDR3; the remainder is reconstructed from the germline J gene. The chain uses TRBV7-9 and TRBJ2-7, with D tentatively TRBD1 (7 bases). CDR1 and CDR2 (germline): SEHNR, FQNEAQ (reference sequence). Trimming stripped 8 bases from V and 0 bases from J, with 14 bases between. The CDR3 sequence is 14 residues long. This chain's CDR3 is CASGRGTVSYEQYF. Incomplete CDR3 DNA: TGTGCCAGCGGCCGGGGGACAGTCTCCTACGAG.

Regarding this clone: The CDR3 end falls 3 residues outside the read, so it is completed with the germline J gene. The V call is TRBV28, the J call TRBJ2-3; TRBD1 aligns across 12 bases. CDR3 length: 15 amino acids. Germline-derived CDR1 and CDR2 are MDHEN and SYDVKM. Trimming removed 3 bases from V and 5 bases from J; junction bases left unmatched: 3. Incomplete CDR3 DNA: TGTGCCAGCAGTTTCGGGACAGGGGGCGTAGATACG. Encoded protein: CASSFGTGGVDT. The full-length CDR3 reads as CASSFGTGGVDTQYF.

On this clone: Sequencing ends 3 residues short of the CDR3 end; the germline J gene provides the rest. The chain combines TRBV10-3 with TRBJ2-7; D possibly corresponds to TRBD2 (6 bases). This CDR3 comprises 15 residues. CDR1 is ENHRY and CDR2 is SYGVKD in the germline V gene. V was trimmed by 0 bases and J by 1 base, leaving 10 bases between them. CDR3 sequence: CAISESGTPSYEQYF. The sequenced part of the CDR3 DNA is TGTGCCATCAGTGAGTCCGGGACTCCTTCCTACGAG.

The sequenced CDR3 bases are TGTGCCAGCAGTGACAAAAGCGGGAGGGGTGAGACC. This translates into CASSDKSGRGET. The entire CDR3 protein reads CASSDKSGRGETQYF. The V and J genes are TRBV2 and TRBJ2-5; 10 nucleotides line up with TRBD2. Sequencing ends 3 residues short of the CDR3 end; the germline J gene provides the rest. Germline trimming cut 3 bases from V and 5 bases from J; bases unmatched to any gene: 6. The CDR3 is made up of 15 amino acids. Germline V gives CDR1 SNHLY, CDR2 FYNNEI.

As for this clone: The read terminates 3 residues ahead of where the CDR3 ends, so the germline J gene completes it. The chain uses TRBV29-1 and TRBJ2-3, with D possibly matching TRBD2 (6 bases). CDR1 is SQVTM and CDR2 is ANQGSEA in the germline V gene. The CDR3 has 13 residues. Trimming cost V 4 bases and J 2 bases, with 10 bases left between them. CDR3 sequence: CSVVAVNTDTQYF. Incomplete CDR3 DNA: TGCAGCGTTGTAGCGGTAAACACAGATACG.

Comment on this clone: The read stops 3 residues short of the end of the CDR3; the missing end is completed from the germline J gene. The chain uses TRBV19 and TRBJ1-1, with D perhaps matching TRBD1 (5 bases). The V and J ends lost 5 bases and 1 base respectively, with 8 bases between them. Germline CDR1 reads LNHDA; CDR2 reads SQIVND (reference sequence). CDR3 size: 13 residues. The CDR3 bases that were read are TGTGCCAGTAGTGATAGGGGGAACACTGAA. Translated, it gives CASSDRGNTE. The entire CDR3 protein reads CASSDRGNTEAFF.

As regards this clone: The read terminates 3 residues before the CDR3 end, so the remaining end is supplied by the germline J gene. The chain links TRBV20-1 to TRBJ1-4; a weak D match, TRBD1 (6 bases). The CDR3 is 12 amino acids. Per the germline V gene, CDR1 is DFQATT and CDR2 is SNEGSKA (reference sequence). Trimming cost V 6 bases and J 8 bases, with 13 bases left between them. The CDR3 sequence is CSAYWGGEKLFF. The sequenced CDR3 bases are TGCAGTGCCTATTGGGGGGGCGAAAAA.

Of note for this clone: The observed sequence ends 3 residues before the CDR3 terminus, with the missing tail filled in from the germline J gene. The gene calls are TRBV5-4 and TRBJ2-1, with D perhaps matching TRBD2 (6 bases). CDR1 and CDR2 from the germline V gene are SGHNT and YYREEE (reference sequence). V lost 0 bases and J lost 8, with 18 bases in between. This CDR3 contains 16 residues. The CDR3 protein is CASSLGETSHLDEQFF. CDR3 bases read: TGTGCCAGCAGCTTGGGGGAAACTAGCCATCTCGATGAG. The full variable domain, its missing parts supplied by reference TRBV5-4 and TRBJ2-1, is ETGVTQSPTHLIKTRGQQVTLRCSSQSGHNTVSWYQQALGQGPQFIFQYYREEENGRGNFPPRFSGLQFPNYSSELNVNALELDDSALYLCASSLGETSHLDEQFFGPGTRLTVL.

Notes on this clone: The read halts 3 residues ahead of the CDR3 end, with the missing end drawn from the germline J gene. The chain links TRBV29-1 to TRBJ2-5; D may be TRBD2 (6 bases). CDR1 is SQVTM and CDR2 is ANQGSEA in the germline V gene. The CDR3 totals 12 residues. Trimming removed 4 bases from V and 0 bases from J, with 6 bases in between. The CDR3 bases that were read are TGCAGCGTTGGGACTAACCAAGAGACC. It codes for CSVGTNQET. Given in full, the CDR3 is CSVGTNQETQYF.

CDR3 DNA, as far as it was read: TGCGCCAGCAGCCCCCCGGGACAGGGTCTTAATTCACCC. Translated, it gives CASSPPGQGLNSP. The CDR3 in full is CASSPPGQGLNSPLHF. The chain joins TRBV5-1 to TRBJ1-6, with 9 bases identical to TRBD1. The read falls 3 residues short of the CDR3 end, and the missing part is taken from the germline J gene. The CDR3 is made up of 16 amino acids. Germline trimming cut 4 bases from V and 6 bases from J; bases unmatched to any gene: 8. The V gene's germline CDR1 is SGHRS and CDR2 YFSETQ.

For this clone: The read falls 3 residues short of the CDR3 end, and the missing part is taken from the germline J gene. This chain connects TRBV18 to TRBJ1-6; D possibly corresponds to TRBD1 (6 bases). The germline CDR1 and CDR2 sequences are KGHSH and LQKENI. V lost 2 bases, J lost 7 bases, and 12 bases lay in between. The CDR3 runs to 15 residues. CDR3: CASSPEQGRNSPLHF. The CDR3 bases that were read are TGTGCCAGCTCACCAGAACAGGGAAGAAATTCACCC.

CDR3 sequence: CASGLGQNQETQYF. Incomplete CDR3 DNA: TGTGCTAGTGGTTTGGGGCAGAACCAAGAGACC. The J gene is TRBJ2-5, the V gene TRBV12-5; D remains ambiguous. The read ends 3 residues early relative to the CDR3; the germline J gene fills the gap. The germline gives CDR1 LGHNT, CDR2 FRNRAP. CDR3 length: 14 residues. V lost 1 base and J 0 bases, leaving 6 bases between the germline ends.

Comments on this clone: The sequence runs out 3 residues before the end of the CDR3; the remainder is reconstructed from the germline J gene. V and J are TRBV11-2 and TRBJ1-6, with 8 bases identical to TRBD1. CDR1 SGHAT and CDR2 FQNNGV come from the germline V gene. The CDR3 has 15 residues. The V and J ends lost 2 bases and 5 bases, in that order; junction bases with no gene match: 2. Partial CDR3 DNA: TGTGCCAGCAGCTTATTGGACAGGGATAATTCACCC. Translation gives CASSLLDRDNSP. The whole CDR3 sequence reads CASSLLDRDNSPLHF.

Remarks on this clone: The sequenced fragment ends 3 residues before the CDR3 boundary, so the rest is inferred from the germline J gene. The chain couples TRBV11-2 to TRBJ1-1, with TRBD1 matching over 9 bases. Trimming took 3 bases from V and 7 from J; bases not matched to a gene: 6. CDR3 length: 14 residues. Germline CDR1 SGHAT, CDR2 FQNNGV. The chain's CDR3 is CASSFTGQGIEAFF. CDR3 DNA, as far as it was read: TGTGCCAGCAGCTTTACGGGACAGGGAATTGAA.

About this clone itself: Coverage ceases 3 residues before the CDR3 finishes, and the germline J gene fills in the end. The chain joins TRBV19 to TRBJ2-7; D is perhaps TRBD1 (5 bases). The CDR3 has 12 amino acids. Per the germline V gene, CDR1 is LNHDA and CDR2 is SQIVND (reference sequence). The V and J ends lost 5 bases and 6 bases respectively, with 11 bases between them. CDR3 bases read: TGTGCCAGTAGTTCTACAGGCGTCGAG. Translated, it gives CASSSTGVE. The full CDR3 protein is CASSSTGVEQYF.

In the case of this clone: The CDR3 end is not reached by the read, which stops 3 residues before it; the germline J gene fills it in. The chain has TRBV10-3 and TRBJ2-5, with 7 positions matching TRBD1. Germline CDR1 and CDR2: ENHRY and SYGVKD. The CDR3 consists of 12 residues. J was trimmed by 3 bases and V by 10 bases; bases with no gene match: 5. CDR3 bases read: TGTGCCACGTCCGACAGGGAAGAGACC. Its protein product is CATSDREET. The whole CDR3 protein reads CATSDREETQYF.

Points on this clone: The CDR3 end is not reached by the read, which stops 3 residues before it; the germline J gene fills it in. The V and J genes are TRBV6-2 or TRBV6-3 and TRBJ1-5; 8 nucleotides agree with TRBD1. The J segment lost 0 bases and the V segment lost 6 bases, leaving 1 base of the junction unmatched. Germline V gene data show CDR1 as MNHEY and CDR2 as SVGEGT. The CDR3 spans 14 residues. Incomplete CDR3 DNA: TGTGCCAGCAGCGACAGGGGTAGCAATCAGCCC. Translation gives CASSDRGSNQP. The entire CDR3 protein is CASSDRGSNQPQHF.

Note on this clone: The read ends 3 residues before the CDR3 terminus; that terminus is restored from the germline J gene. This chain joins TRBV4-1 and TRBJ2-3; the D gene is possibly TRBD1 (5 bases). Trimming took off 4 bases at V and 0 bases at J, with 11 bases between the two ends. This CDR3 contains 15 residues. Germline lookup yields CDR1 MGHRA and CDR2 YSYEKL. Here the CDR3 reads CASSPWGASTDTQYF. CDR3 bases read: TGCGCCAGCAGCCCCTGGGGCGCTAGCACAGATACG.

The sequenced part of the CDR3 DNA is TGCAGTGCTAGTGGACTAGCGGGCAATGAG. Its protein is CSASGLAGNE. The whole CDR3 region reads CSASGLAGNEQFF. The rearrangement joins TRBV20-1 to TRBJ2-1, with 11 bases lining up with TRBD2. The read ends 3 residues before the CDR3 terminus; that terminus is restored from the germline J gene. The CDR3 sequence is 13 residues long. The junction had 1 base not matched to a gene; V was cut back by 3 bases and J by 6 bases. Germline CDR1 and CDR2: DFQATT and SNEGSKA (reference sequence).

Concerning this clone itself: The read stops 3 residues short of the end of the CDR3; the missing end is completed from the germline J gene. The chain uses TRBV2 and TRBJ1-4, with D perhaps matching TRBD1 (6 bases). The CDR3 has 15 amino acids. The V end lost 2 bases, the J end lost 8 bases, and 15 bases lay between the germline ends. Germline lookup yields CDR1 SNHLY and CDR2 FYNNEI. This CDR3 reads CASSETRQESEKLFF. Partial CDR3 DNA: TGTGCCAGCAGTGAAACTCGACAGGAGTCCGAAAAA.

To note about this clone: The CDR3 end lies 3 residues beyond the end of the read and is filled in from the germline J gene. The rearrangement joins TRBV5-6 to TRBJ2-5; unclear D gene. This CDR3 region has 14 residues. From germline, CDR1 is SGHDT and CDR2 YYEEEE. V lost 3 bases and J lost 5, with 14 bases in between. CDR3 bases read: TGTGCCAGCAGCTCACAGTTTTTTCTGGAGACC. It translates to CASSSQFFLET. The CDR3 reads in full as CASSSQFFLETQYF.

Partial CDR3 DNA: TGCAGTGCTAGAGATCAGAGGACAGAAAATTTCAATAGCAATCAGCCC. Its protein is CSARDQRTENFNSNQP. The CDR3 reads in full as CSARDQRTENFNSNQPQHF. V is TRBV20-1 and J is TRBJ1-5; perhaps TRBD1 as D (6 bases). The read ends 3 residues before the CDR3 terminus; that terminus is restored from the germline J gene. The V gene lost 0 bases and the J gene lost 0 bases, with 21 bases spanning the gap. The germline gives CDR1 DFQATT, CDR2 SNEGSKA (reference sequence). The length of the CDR3 is 19 residues.

Regarding this clone: Read coverage stops 3 residues before the CDR3 terminus; the germline J gene supplies the remainder. The rearrangement joins TRBV14 to TRBJ2-3; TRBD2 aligns across 8 bases. The CDR3 extends over 17 amino acids. V lost 0 bases, J lost 3 bases, and 8 bases stayed unmatched. CDR1 and CDR2 (germline): SGHDN, FVKESK. CDR3 sequence reads: CASSQDPAGEGTDTQYF. CDR3 bases read: TGTGCCAGCAGCCAAGACCCAGCGGGGGAGGGTACAGATACG. Filled out from reference TRBV14 and TRBJ2-3, the complete variable domain reads EAGVTQFPSHSVIEKGQTVTLRCDPISGHDNLYWYRRVMGKEIKFLLHFVKESKQDESGMPNNRFLAERTGGTYSTLKVQPAELEDSGVYFCASSQDPAGEGTDTQYFGPGTRLTVL.

On this clone itself: The sequenced fragment ends 3 residues before the CDR3 boundary, so the rest is inferred from the germline J gene. The chain employs TRBV7-2 and TRBJ1-1, with D tentatively TRBD1 (5 bases). The V gene lost 1 base and the J gene lost 1 base, with 7 bases spanning the gap. CDR3 length: 14 residues. Germline CDR1 reads SGHTA; CDR2 reads FQGNSA. The CDR3 loop is CASSLDTGNTEAFF. The covered CDR3 bases are TGTGCCAGCAGCTTAGATACAGGGAACACTGAA. Drawing the rest from reference TRBV7-2 and TRBJ1-1, the complete variable domain is GAGVSQSPSNKVTEKGKDVELRCDPISGHTALYWYRQSLGQGLEFLIYFQGNSAPDKSGLPSDRFSAERTGGSVSTLTIQRTQQEDSAVYLCASSLDTGNTEAFFGQGTRLTVV.

To note about this clone: Coverage ceases 3 residues before the CDR3 finishes, and the germline J gene fills in the end. J is TRBJ1-2 and V is TRBV7-8, with 7 bases identical to TRBD1. V trimming: 1 base; J trimming: 4 bases; junction bases outside the gene matches: 6. Germline V lookup: CDR1 SGHVS, CDR2 FQNEAQ. The CDR3 has 15 amino acids. Incomplete CDR3 DNA: TGTGCCAGCAGCTTAGAGAGGGGGCGGGGCTATGGC. Translating it yields CASSLERGRGYG. The whole CDR3 reads CASSLERGRGYGYTF.

Regarding this clone: With the read ending 3 residues before the CDR3 end, the germline J gene is used to fill in that end. The chain joins TRBV20-1 to TRBJ2-1; the D is unclear. The CDR3 has 14 residues. Trimming took off 0 bases at V and 3 bases at J, with 9 bases between the two ends. CDR1 and CDR2 (germline): DFQATT, SNEGSKA (reference sequence). The CDR3 protein is CSARDAVRYNEQFF. Incomplete CDR3 DNA: TGCAGTGCTAGAGACGCGGTTCGCTACAATGAG.